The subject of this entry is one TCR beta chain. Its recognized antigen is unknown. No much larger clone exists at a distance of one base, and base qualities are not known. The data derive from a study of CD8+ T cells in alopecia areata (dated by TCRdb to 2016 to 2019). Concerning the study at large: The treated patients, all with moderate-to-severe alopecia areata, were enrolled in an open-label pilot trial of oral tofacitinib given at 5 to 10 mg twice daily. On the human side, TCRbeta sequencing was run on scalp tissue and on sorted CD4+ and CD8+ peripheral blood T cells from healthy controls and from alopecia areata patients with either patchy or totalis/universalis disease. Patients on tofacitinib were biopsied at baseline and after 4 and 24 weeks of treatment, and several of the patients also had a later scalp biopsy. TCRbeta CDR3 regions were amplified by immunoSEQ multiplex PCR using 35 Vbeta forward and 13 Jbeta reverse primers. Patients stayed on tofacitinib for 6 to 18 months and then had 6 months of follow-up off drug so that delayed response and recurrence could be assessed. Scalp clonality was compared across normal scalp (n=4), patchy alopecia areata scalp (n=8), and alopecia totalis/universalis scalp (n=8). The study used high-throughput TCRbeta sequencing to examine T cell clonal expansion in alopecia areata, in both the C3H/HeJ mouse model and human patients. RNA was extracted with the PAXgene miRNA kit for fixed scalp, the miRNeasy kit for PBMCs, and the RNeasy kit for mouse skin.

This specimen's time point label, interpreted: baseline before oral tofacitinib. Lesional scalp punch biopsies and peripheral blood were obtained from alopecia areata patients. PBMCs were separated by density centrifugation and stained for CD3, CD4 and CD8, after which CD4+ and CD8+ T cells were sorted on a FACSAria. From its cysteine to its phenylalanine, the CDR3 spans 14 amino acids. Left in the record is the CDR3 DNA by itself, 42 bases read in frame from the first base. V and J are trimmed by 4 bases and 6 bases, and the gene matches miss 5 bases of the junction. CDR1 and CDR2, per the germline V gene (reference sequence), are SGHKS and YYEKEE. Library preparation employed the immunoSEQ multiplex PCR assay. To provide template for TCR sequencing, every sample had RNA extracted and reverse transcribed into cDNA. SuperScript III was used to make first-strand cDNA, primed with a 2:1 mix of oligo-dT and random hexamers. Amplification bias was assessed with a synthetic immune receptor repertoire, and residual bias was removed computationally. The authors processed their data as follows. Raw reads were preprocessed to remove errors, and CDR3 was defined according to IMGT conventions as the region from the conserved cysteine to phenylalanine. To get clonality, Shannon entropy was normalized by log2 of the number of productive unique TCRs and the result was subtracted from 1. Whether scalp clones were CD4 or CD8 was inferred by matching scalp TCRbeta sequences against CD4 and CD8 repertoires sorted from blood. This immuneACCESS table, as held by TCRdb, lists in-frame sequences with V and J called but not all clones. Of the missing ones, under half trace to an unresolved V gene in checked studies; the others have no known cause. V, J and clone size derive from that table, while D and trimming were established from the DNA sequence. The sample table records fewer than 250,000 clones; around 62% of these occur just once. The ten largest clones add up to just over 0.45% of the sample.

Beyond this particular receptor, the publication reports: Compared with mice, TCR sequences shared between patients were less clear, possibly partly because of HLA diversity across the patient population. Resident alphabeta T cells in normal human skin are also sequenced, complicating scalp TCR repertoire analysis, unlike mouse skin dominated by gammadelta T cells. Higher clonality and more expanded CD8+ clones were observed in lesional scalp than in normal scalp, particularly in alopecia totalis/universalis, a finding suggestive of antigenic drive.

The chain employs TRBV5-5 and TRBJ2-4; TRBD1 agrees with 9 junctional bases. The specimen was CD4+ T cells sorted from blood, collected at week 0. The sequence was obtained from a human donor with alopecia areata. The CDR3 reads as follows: CASSTQTGGNIQYF. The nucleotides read TGTGCCAGCAGCACCCAGACAGGGGGAAACATTCAGTACTTC. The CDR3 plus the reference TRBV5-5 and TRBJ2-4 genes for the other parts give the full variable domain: DAGVTQSPTHLIKTRGQQVTLRCSPISGHKSVSWYQQVLGQGPQFIFQYYEKEERGRGNFPDRFSARQFPNYSSELNVNALLLGDSALYLCASSTQTGGNIQYFGAGTRLSVL.